The 18 T cell receptor beta chains presented below share a single source sample, sequenced in a study of cytomegalovirus exposure and HLA in healthy donors. This PCR relied on a set of 60 Vbeta primers and 13 Jbeta primers. Some clones are missing from TCRdb's copy, which holds only in-frame ones; the method was immunoSEQ multiplex PCR. This sample has 150,000 or so clones, with 65% to 80% found just once. The sample was PBMCs. These receptors originate from a man younger than 35 in good health and CMV-seronegative.

The chain recombines TRBV5-1 with TRBJ1-2; 10 bases line up with TRBD1. Germline trimming cut 4 bases from V and 8 bases from J; bases unmatched to any gene: 5. The CDR3 length is 13 residues. In germline, CDR1 is SGHRS, CDR2 YFSETQ. CDR3 sequence reads: CASSPGTGEGYTF. The CDR3 DNA reads TGCGCCAGCAGCCCCGGGACAGGGGAAGGCTACACCTTC.

This chain joins TRBV6-5 and TRBJ1-2, with TRBD1 matching over 8 bases. V lost 6 bases and J lost 8; bases outside the gene matches: 5. Germline-derived CDR1 and CDR2 are MNHEY and SVGAGI. This CDR3 comprises 12 residues. DNA of the CDR3: TGTGCCAGCAGACAGGGGGGGGAGGGCTACACCTTC. Translated, it gives CASRQGGEGYTF.

The chain joins TRBV19 to TRBJ1-5; TRBD1 matches at 9 bases. The CDR3 has 15 residues. With V trimmed by 7 bases and J by 1 base, 5 bases remained unmatched. Germline CDR1 and CDR2: LNHDA and SQIVND (reference sequence). CDR3 amino acids: CASTQDRGSNQPQHF. The DNA for the CDR3 is TGTGCCAGTACCCAGGACAGGGGAAGCAATCAGCCCCAGCATTTT.

CDR3 in amino acids: CASSLDRASTETQYF. The CDR3 DNA reads TGTGCCAGCAGCTTAGACAGGGCCAGCACAGAGACCCAGTACTTC. The chain uses TRBV7-2 and TRBJ2-5; a weak D match, TRBD1 (6 bases). From germline, CDR1 is SGHTA and CDR2 FQGNSA. Trimming cost V 1 base and J 4 bases, with 13 bases left between them. This CDR3 spans 15 amino acids.

This clone was counted a few times. The J gene is TRBJ1-5, the V gene TRBV19; a possible D gene is TRBD1 (6 bases). This CDR3 is built from 17 residues. The germline V gene encodes CDR1 LNHDA and CDR2 SQIVND (reference sequence). V shed 9 bases and J shed 2 bases, with 23 bases lying between them. CDR3 loop: CASRRGAVRKGNQPQHF. DNA of the CDR3: TGTGCCAGCCGCCGGGGGGCGGTTAGAAAGGGCAATCAGCCCCAGCATTTT.

The gene calls are TRBV6-5 and TRBJ2-7; D is possibly TRBD1 (5 bases). Germline loops: CDR1 MNHEY, CDR2 SVGAGI. With 5 bases removed from V and 2 bases from J, the gap between germline ends came to 10 bases. The CDR3 totals 13 residues. This chain's CDR3 is CASSQGAAYEQYF. CDR3 bases: TGTGCCAGCAGTCAAGGGGCGGCCTACGAGCAGTACTTC.

The V call is TRBV10-2, the J call TRBJ2-1, with TRBD2 matching over 12 bases. Trimming cost V 5 bases and J 6 bases; bases outside gene matches: 5. Per germline, CDR1 WSHSY and CDR2 SAAADI. The CDR3 is made up of 15 amino acids. This CDR3 is CASSPTSGGLNEQFF. In DNA, the CDR3 is TGCGCCAGCAGTCCTACTAGCGGGGGGCTCAATGAGCAGTTCTTC.

This clone was seen just once. The CDR3 DNA follows: TGTGCCAGCAGCTTAGAACAGGGCGGAGGAAACACCATATATTTT. Residues: CASSLEQGGGNTIYF. The gene calls are TRBV7-2 and TRBJ1-3, with a possible D match to TRBD1 (6 bases). Germline V gene sequence: CDR1 SGHTA, CDR2 FQGNSA. CDR3 length: 15 amino acids. V lost 1 base and J 4 bases, leaving 11 bases between the germline ends. The entire variable domain, with the rest obtained from reference TRBV7-2 and TRBJ1-3, is as follows: GAGVSQSPSNKVTEKGKDVELRCDPISGHTALYWYRQSLGQGLEFLIYFQGNSAPDKSGLPSDRFSAERTGGSVSTLTIQRTQQEDSAVYLCASSLEQGGGNTIYFGEGSWLTVV.

This chain links TRBV27 with TRBJ2-5; 7 nucleotides line up with TRBD2. The J call may be mistaken, given a closer DNA end match to TRBJ2-7. Germline CDR1 reads MNHEY; CDR2 reads SMNVEV (reference sequence). CDR3 length: 16 amino acids. The CDR3 DNA is TGTGCCAGCAGTCCGGGCCCCCCCGGCGGGGGCTACGAGCAGTACTTC. This codes for CASSPGPPGGGYEQYF.

This clone was counted only a few times. This sequence joins TRBV30 and TRBJ1-4, with D possibly being TRBD1 (6 bases). This CDR3 spans 14 amino acids. Trimming pared 3 bases from V and 4 bases from J, leaving 12 bases between. In germline, CDR1 is GTSNPN, CDR2 SVGIG (reference sequence). The CDR3 DNA is TGTGCCTGGAGGAAACAGGGTGGTAATGAAAAACTGTTTTTT. Translating it yields CAWRKQGGNEKLFF.

This chain links TRBV6-6 with TRBJ1-3; 8 bases line up with TRBD1. The CDR3 is 16 residues long. Germline V gene lookup returns CDR1 MNHNY and CDR2 SVGAGI (reference sequence). The V gene end was trimmed by 5 bases and the J gene end by 3 bases; junction bases not matched to a gene: 9. CDR3 sequence reads: CASSRSDRDYGNTIYF. The DNA of the CDR3 is TGTGCCAGCAGTCGATCGGACAGGGATTATGGAAACACCATATATTTT.

J is TRBJ1-5 and V is TRBV12-2; the table gives TRBD1 as D, unverified against the DNA. TRBV12-2 is given as a pseudogene. This CDR3 is 16 amino acids long. The CDR3 here is CASRLGPAQSNQPQHF. The CDR3, as DNA: TGTGCAAGTCGCTTAGGGCCTGCCCAGAGCAATCAGCCCCAGCATTTT.

This clone was counted only a few times. V is TRBV7-8 and J is TRBJ2-7; D not certain. Germline values: CDR1 SGHVS, CDR2 FQNEAQ. The CDR3 consists of 13 residues. V lost 5 bases, J lost 4 bases, and 12 bases lay in between. DNA of the CDR3: TGTGCCAGCAGCCAAGCAAACGGGTACGAGCAGTACTTC. Its protein is CASSQANGYEQYF.

This clone came up a few times. The chain has TRBV7-9 and TRBJ2-5, with 14 nucleotides matching TRBD2. The germline gives CDR1 SEHNR, CDR2 FQNEAQ (reference sequence). Trimming took 4 bases from V and 1 from J; bases not matched to a gene: 2. The CDR3 has 16 residues. CDR3 sequence (DNA): TGTGCCAGCAGCTCTGGACTAGCGGGGGGCCAAGAGACCCAGTACTTC. Translated: CASSSGLAGGQETQYF. Together with reference TRBV7-9 and TRBJ2-5, the CDR3 gives the full variable domain: DTGVSQNPRHKITKRGQNVTFRCDPISEHNRLYWYRQTLGQGPEFLTYFQNEAQLEKSRLLSDRFSAERPKGSFSTLEIQRTEQGDSAMYLCASSSGLAGGQETQYFGPGTRLLVL.

There are a few counts of this clone. The chain joins TRBV19 to TRBJ1-5, with D perhaps matching TRBD1 (5 bases). This CDR3 spans 15 amino acids. V was cut by 3 bases and J by 4 bases, with 13 bases left in between. The germline gives CDR1 LNHDA, CDR2 SQIVND (reference sequence). In DNA, the CDR3 is TGTGCCAGTAGTATCGGCGGGACGGTGAATCAGCCCCAGCATTTT. Residues: CASSIGGTVNQPQHF.

Comment on this clone: The sample has other DNA sequences that encode this CDR3 too. The chain has TRBV27 and TRBJ1-4; unclear D gene. Trimming left V 5 bases short and J 2 bases short, with 9 bases between. The germline V gene encodes CDR1 MNHEY and CDR2 SMNVEV (reference sequence). The CDR3 contains 14 residues. The DNA of the CDR3 is TGTGCCAGCAGTCGTCAGGCGACTAATGAAAAACTGTTTTTT. This codes for CASSRQATNEKLFF.

This clone was detected only a few times. The V call is TRBV19, the J call TRBJ1-2; 8 bases are shared with TRBD1. Germline V gene sequence: CDR1 LNHDA, CDR2 SQIVND (reference sequence). This CDR3 region has 14 residues. The ends lost 7 bases at V and 4 bases at J; junction bases unmatched: 8. CDR3 in amino acids: CASTWTGKVYGYTF. The CDR3 bases are TGTGCCAGTACCTGGACAGGGAAAGTCTATGGCTACACCTTC.

The J gene is TRBJ2-3, the V gene TRBV21-1; the D call TRBD1 from the table was never checked on the DNA. TRBV21-1 is noted as a pseudogene. The CDR3 runs 10 residues. The CDR3 reads CASGAGTQYF. In DNA, the CDR3 is TGTGCCAGCGGGGCAGGTACGCAGTATTTT.